This TCR beta chain was found in a study of neurological immune-mediated disorders. Points from the study as a whole: There was no association between the multiple sclerosis repertoire cluster and any clinical or MRI feature. HTLV-1-associated myelopathy had the most TCR clonal expansion, whereas multiple sclerosis had the least (lower than in healthy controls).

2 million unsorted PBMCs were stored in RNAlater at -80 °C before RNA extraction. The CDR3 consists of 14 residues. In germline, CDR1 is DFQATT, CDR2 SNEGSKA (reference sequence). V lost 5 bases and J lost 3; bases outside the gene matches: 8. Synthesis of cDNA used 5'RACE (with 10-nucleotide random UMIs). A single record per CDR3 protein comes from TCRdb applying MiXCR to the 5' RACE reads. The table has 55,000 to 75,000 distinct CDR3 sequences, under 3% seen once. This clonotype was counted at least ten times. Antigen: not known. Sequenced: PBMCs. The receptor was derived from a man aged 45-65 years with multiple sclerosis. This sequence joins TRBV20-1 and TRBJ2-7, with TRBD1 matching 9 bases. The CDR3: CSAGPGQGNYEQYF. In DNA, the CDR3 is TGCAGTGCTGGCCCCGGACAGGGGAACTACGAGCAGTACTTC.